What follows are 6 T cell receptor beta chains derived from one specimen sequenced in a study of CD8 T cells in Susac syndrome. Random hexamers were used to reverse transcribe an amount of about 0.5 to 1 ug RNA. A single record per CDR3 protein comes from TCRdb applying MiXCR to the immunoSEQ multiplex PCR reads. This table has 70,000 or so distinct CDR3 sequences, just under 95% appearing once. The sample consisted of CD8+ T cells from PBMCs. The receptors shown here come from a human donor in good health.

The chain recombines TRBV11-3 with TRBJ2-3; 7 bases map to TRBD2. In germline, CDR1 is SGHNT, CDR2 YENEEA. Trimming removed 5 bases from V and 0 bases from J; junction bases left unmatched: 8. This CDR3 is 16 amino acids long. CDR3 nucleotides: TGTGCCAGCAGCCGGGGATTGGGGGGGAGCACAGATACGCAGTATTTT. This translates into CASSRGLGGSTDTQYF.

The CDR3 reads CASSLEQAYEQYF. Written as DNA, the CDR3 is TGTGCCAGCAGTTTGGAACAGGCTTACGAGCAGTACTTC. The J gene is TRBJ2-7, the V gene TRBV27; D is possibly TRBD1 (5 bases). CDR3 length: 13 amino acids. Trimming cost V 3 bases and J 4 bases, with 10 bases left between them. Germline loops: CDR1 MNHEY, CDR2 SMNVEV (reference sequence).

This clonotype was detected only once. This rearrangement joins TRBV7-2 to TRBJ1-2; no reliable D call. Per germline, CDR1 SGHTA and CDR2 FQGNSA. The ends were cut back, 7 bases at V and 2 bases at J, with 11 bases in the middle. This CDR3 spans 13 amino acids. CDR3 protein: CASKPNPNYGYTF. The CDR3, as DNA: TGTGCCAGCAAACCTAATCCCAACTATGGCTACACCTTC.

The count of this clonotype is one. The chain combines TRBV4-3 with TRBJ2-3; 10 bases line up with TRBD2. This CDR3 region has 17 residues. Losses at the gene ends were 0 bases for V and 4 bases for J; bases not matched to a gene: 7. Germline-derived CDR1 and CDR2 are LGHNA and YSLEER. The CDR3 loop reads CASSQDGLAGEADTQYF. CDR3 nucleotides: TGCGCCAGCAGCCAAGATGGTCTAGCGGGGGAGGCAGATACGCAGTATTTT.

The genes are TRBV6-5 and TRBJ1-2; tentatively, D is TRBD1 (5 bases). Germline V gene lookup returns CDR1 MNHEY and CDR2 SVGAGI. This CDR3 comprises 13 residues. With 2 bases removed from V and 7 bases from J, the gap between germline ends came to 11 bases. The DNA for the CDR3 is TGTGCCAGCAGTTACCGCGGGGACTTTGGCTACACCTTC. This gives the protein CASSYRGDFGYTF.

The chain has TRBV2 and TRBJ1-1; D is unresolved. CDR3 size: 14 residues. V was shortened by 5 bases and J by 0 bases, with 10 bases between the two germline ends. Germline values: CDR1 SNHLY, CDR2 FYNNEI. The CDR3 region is CASSREIMNTEAFF. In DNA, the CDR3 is TGTGCCAGCAGTCGAGAGATCATGAACACTGAAGCTTTCTTT.